This TCR beta chain was recovered during a study of cytomegalovirus exposure and HLA in healthy donors. Turning to this clone: Its antigen remains unknown.

Study-wide points: Being productive about 90% or about 30% of the time was typical of most TCR beta V segments in an earlier analysis.

V shed 1 base, J shed 2 bases, and the junction held 2 bases outside the gene matches. The CDR3 consists of 15 residues. Germline CDR1 MNHNS, CDR2 SASEGT. PCR was performed using 60 Vbeta and 13 Jbeta primers. Sequenced by immunoSEQ multiplex PCR; TCRdb stores in-frame clones only, minus some. Found here are over 110,000 clones, 73% of them singletons; the top ten hold 1.3%. V gene TRBV6-1 combines with J gene TRBJ2-5, with 9 bases lining up with TRBD1. This clonotype was obtained from a woman in her forties in good health and CMV-seronegative. Sequences were obtained from PBMCs. DNA of the CDR3: TGTGCCAGCAGTGAAGAAGACAGGGGGCAAGAGACCCAGTACTTC. This sequence encodes CASSEEDRGQETQYF.